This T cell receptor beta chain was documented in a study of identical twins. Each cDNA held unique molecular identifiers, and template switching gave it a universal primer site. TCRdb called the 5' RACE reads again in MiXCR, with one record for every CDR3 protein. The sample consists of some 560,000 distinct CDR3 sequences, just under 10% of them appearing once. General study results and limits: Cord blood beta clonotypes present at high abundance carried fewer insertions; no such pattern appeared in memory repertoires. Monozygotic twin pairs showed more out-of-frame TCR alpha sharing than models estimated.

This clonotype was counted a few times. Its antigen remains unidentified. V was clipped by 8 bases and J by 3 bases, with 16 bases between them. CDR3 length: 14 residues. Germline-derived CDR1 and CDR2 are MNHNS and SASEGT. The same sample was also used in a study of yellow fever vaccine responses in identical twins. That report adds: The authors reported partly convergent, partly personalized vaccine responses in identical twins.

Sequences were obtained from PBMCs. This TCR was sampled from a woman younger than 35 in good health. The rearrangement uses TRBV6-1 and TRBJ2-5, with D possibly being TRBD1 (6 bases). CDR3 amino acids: CASVRDTMKETQYF. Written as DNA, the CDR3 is TGTGCCAGCGTCCGGGACACCATGAAAGAGACCCAGTACTTC.